The clone carrying this T cell receptor beta chain appeared many times. TCRdb ran MiXCR on the reads and lists one entry per CDR3 protein. Here the sample spans around 50,000 distinct CDR3 sequences, about 7.3% being singletons. This record comes from a study of patients with pleural tuberculosis. The CDR3 is 16 amino acids. The germline V gene has CDR1 SGHRS and CDR2 YFSETQ. The V and J ends lost 0 bases and 3 bases respectively, with 15 bases between them. The chain carries TRBV5-1 and TRBJ1-1, with D maybe TRBD1 (6 bases). The TCR comes from a human donor with pleural tuberculosis. CDR3 nucleotides: TGCGCCAGCAGCTTGGAGCAGGGGAGGGAAGACACTGAAGCTTTCTTT. Protein sequence: CASSLEQGREDTEAFF.